The rows below give T cell receptor beta chains drawn from one sample of a study of blood T cell repertoires in COVID-19. Some clones are missing from TCRdb's copy, which holds only in-frame ones; the method was immunoSEQ multiplex PCR. The top ten clones hold 6.5% of a sample with some 370,000 clones, 90% of them seen once. Sequences were obtained from peripheral blood. These TCRs come from a man younger than 35 with active or convalescent COVID-19. Both conserved end residues are part of each CDR3. D genes are given only for firm matches. Some rows have no size entry. The others give once, few or many, or a class for an expanded clone.

size: NA; J: TRBJ2-3; D: NA; V: TRBV7-2; DNA: TGTGCCAGCAGCTTACCGGGGAGGGATACGCAGTATTTT; CDR3: CASSLPGRDTQYF
size: NA; J: TRBJ1-4; D: TRBD1; V: TRBV3-1/TRBV3-2; DNA: TGTGCCAGCAGCCCTTGGACAGGGGGAAATGAAAAACTGTTTTTT; CDR3: CASSPWTGGNEKLFF
size: few; J: TRBJ1-4; D: TRBD1; V: TRBV14; DNA: TGTGCCAGCAGACAGTCGACAGGGTTTGAAAAACTGTTTTTT; CDR3: CASRQSTGFEKLFF
size: NA; J: TRBJ2-1; D: NA; V: TRBV7-3; DNA: TGTGCCAGCAGCTTAGCGGGAAGCGCCTACAATGAGCAGTTCTTC; CDR3: CASSLAGSAYNEQFF
size: once; J: TRBJ2-1; D: TRBD2; V: TRBV29-1; DNA: TGCAGCGTTGAGAAGCGGGGGGACTACAATGAGCAGTTCTTC; CDR3: CSVEKRGDYNEQFF
size: NA; J: TRBJ1-2; D: TRBD1; V: TRBV5-1; DNA: TGCGCCAGCAGCTTGGGACAGGGGGAGGGCTACACCTTC; CDR3: CASSLGQGEGYTF
size: NA; J: TRBJ1-1; D: NA; V: TRBV16; DNA: TGTGCCAGCAGCCAAATGCGGGGGACCAACACTGAAGCTTTCTTT; CDR3: CASSQMRGTNTEAFF
size: NA; J: TRBJ2-1; D: TRBD2; V: TRBV19; DNA: TGTGCCAGTAGTATAGGATCTAGCGGTGAGCAGTTCTTC; CDR3: CASSIGSSGEQFF
size: NA; J: TRBJ2-2; D: TRBD1; V: TRBV9; DNA: TGTGCCAGCCACGTCGGCGGACAGGGCAATCTTGCCACCGGGGAGCTGTTTTTT; CDR3: CASHVGGQGNLATGELFF
size: NA; J: TRBJ1-1; D: NA; V: TRBV29-1; DNA: TGCAGCGGTCAGACAGTGGGCACTGAAGCTTTCTTT; CDR3: CSGQTVGTEAFF
size: NA; J: TRBJ1-5; D: TRBD1; V: TRBV3-1/TRBV3-2; DNA: TGTGCCAGCAGCCAAAGGGGGACAGGGGGCAGGGGGCAGCCCCAGCATTTT; CDR3: CASSQRGTGGRGQPQHF
size: once; J: TRBJ2-1; D: NA; V: TRBV20-1; DNA: TGCAGTGCTAGCAGGGAACTCCGGTTCTTC; CDR3: CSASRELRFF